This T cell receptor (beta chain) was found in a study of blood T cell repertoires in COVID-19. Profiled with immunoSEQ multiplex PCR; TCRdb holds only in-frame clones, not every one. The sample contains a few hundred thousand clones, 75% to 95% of which appear only once. V lost 0 bases and J 1 base, leaving 10 bases between the germline ends. CDR3 length: 15 amino acids. The germline gives CDR1 SGDLS, CDR2 YYNGEE. Patients at the Seattle site were enrolled during active infection and followed longitudinally. This chain joins TRBV9 and TRBJ2-5; a weak D match, TRBD2 (5 bases). This TCR was recovered from a person aged 18-29 years with COVID-19, enrolled during active disease. The sample taken for sequencing was peripheral blood. The CDR3 nucleotides are TGTGCCAGCAGCGTAGCTACGGGAATCCAAGAGACCCAGTACTTC. This translates into CASSVATGIQETQYF.